These 14 T cell receptor beta chains originate from one sample sequenced in a study of beta chain features in type 1 diabetes. Study-wide points: Shorter TCRB CDR3s, moderately but significantly so, marked every one of the four CD4+ subsets in Type 1 diabetes patients.

Expressed TCRB transcripts were sequenced, since all the RNA that had been isolated was reverse transcribed. Data came from immunoSEQ multiplex PCR; TCRdb stores just in-frame clones and leaves some out. Of around 140,000 clones in the sample, around 8.8% were seen once. These receptors' targets are unknown. Input material: central memory CD4+ T cells from blood. These receptors were collected from a man between 25 and 39 years old with type 1 diabetes.

V gene TRBV6-1 combines with J gene TRBJ2-6; D gene uncertain. From germline, CDR1 is MNHNS and CDR2 SASEGT. This CDR3 has 17 amino acids. V lost 3 bases and J lost 2, with 14 bases in between. The CDR3 region has the DNA TGTGCCAGCAGTGACGGAATCATGGGCACTGGGGCCAACGTCCTGACTTTC. Its translation is CASSDGIMGTGANVLTF.

This clone appeared a few times. The chain recombines TRBV28 with TRBJ2-3; weak D call: TRBD2 (6 bases). This CDR3 spans 15 amino acids. Germline-derived CDR1 and CDR2 are MDHEN and SYDVKM. V lost 4 bases, J lost 0 bases, and 11 bases lay in between. DNA for the CDR3: TGTGCCAGCAGTTCCACCGGGACTAGCACAGATACGCAGTATTTT. It yields the protein CASSSTGTSTDTQYF.

This chain links TRBV4-1 with TRBJ2-3; 8 bases map to TRBD1. Germline CDR1 and CDR2: MGHRA and YSYEKL. The CDR3 is made up of 18 amino acids. V shed 0 bases and J 4 bases; nucleotides not matched to a gene: 12. Here the CDR3 reads CASSQDFGVTGAPDTQYF. The CDR3 DNA reads as TGCGCCAGCAGCCAAGATTTTGGAGTGACAGGGGCCCCAGATACGCAGTATTTT.

The CDR3 nucleotides read TGTGCCAGCAGCGAGTACGGGTCCAGCTATGGCTACACCTTC. Encoded protein: CASSEYGSSYGYTF. The chain is built from TRBV7-2 and TRBJ1-2, with D hard to call. Germline V lookup: CDR1 SGHTA, CDR2 FQGNSA. V lost 5 bases and J 4 bases, leaving 14 bases between the germline ends. The CDR3 runs 14 residues. Complete variable domain (other parts from reference TRBV7-2 and TRBJ1-2): GAGVSQSPSNKVTEKGKDVELRCDPISGHTALYWYRQSLGQGLEFLIYFQGNSAPDKSGLPSDRFSAERTGGSVSTLTIQRTQQEDSAVYLCASSEYGSSYGYTFGSGTRLTVV.

J is TRBJ1-1 and V is TRBV5-1; D gene unclear. The CDR3 extends over 13 amino acids. Germline values: CDR1 SGHRS, CDR2 YFSETQ. V lost 1 base, J lost 0 bases, and 4 bases lay in between. The CDR3: CASSLSVNTEAFF. CDR3 nucleotide sequence: TGCGCCAGCAGCTTGTCAGTGAACACTGAAGCTTTCTTT.

The table lists this clone with a few counts. The DNA of the CDR3 is TGTGCCAGCATTCAGGGTCGCACCGGGGAGCTGTTTTTT. Translated: CASIQGRTGELFF. The V call is TRBV6-5, the J call TRBJ2-2; maybe TRBD1 (5 bases). The CDR3 covers 13 residues. CDR1 is MNHEY and CDR2 is SVGAGI in the germline V gene. V shed 7 bases and J shed 4 bases, with 10 bases lying between them.

The chain combines TRBV7-8 with TRBJ2-3; D might be TRBD1 (6 bases). This CDR3 spans 13 amino acids. The germline CDR1 and CDR2 sequences are SGHVS and FQNEAQ. The V end lost 8 bases, the J end lost 2 bases, and 11 bases lay between the germline ends. The CDR3 DNA sequence: TGTGCCAGCGAGGGACAAGTCACAGATACGCAGTATTTT. Its translation: CASEGQVTDTQYF.

This clone has more than one count but fewer than ten. This chain uses TRBV4-1 with TRBJ2-2; tentative D call: TRBD1 (5 bases). V was clipped by 7 bases and J by 0 bases, with 15 bases between them. Germline V gene data show CDR1 as MGHRA and CDR2 as YSYEKL. There are 16 residues in the CDR3. The chain's CDR3 is CASTLYQGTNTGELFF. The CDR3 DNA is TGCGCCAGCACCCTCTACCAGGGAACGAACACCGGGGAGCTGTTTTTT.

This clone was observed a handful of times. The chain employs TRBV6-6 and TRBJ1-2; 8 bases align to TRBD1. V gave up 5 bases and J gave up 6 bases; unmatched junction bases: 11. CDR3 length: 15 residues. Germline V gene lookup returns CDR1 MNHNY and CDR2 SVGAGI (reference sequence). CDR3 protein: CASSKKGTGSNGYTF. The CDR3, as DNA: TGTGCCAGCAGTAAGAAAGGGACAGGTTCGAATGGCTACACCTTC.

The table lists this clone with a few counts. The V call is TRBV7-9, the J call TRBJ1-2; possibly TRBD1 for D (5 bases). V was clipped by 1 base and J by 8 bases, with 14 bases between them. The CDR3 totals 14 residues. Germline V lookup: CDR1 SEHNR, CDR2 FQNEAQ (reference sequence). CDR3 loop: CASSLEAGITGYTF. CDR3 in DNA: TGTGCCAGCAGCTTAGAGGCAGGGATTACCGGCTACACCTTC.

In this sample, this clone turned up a few times. J is TRBJ2-1 and V is TRBV7-3; 7 positions match TRBD2. This CDR3 contains 19 residues. V shed 2 bases and J 6 bases; nucleotides not matched to a gene: 19. The V gene's germline CDR1 is SGHTA and CDR2 FQGTGA. The CDR3 loop reads CASSLGPTNLERGPNEQFF. CDR3 sequence (DNA): TGTGCCAGCAGCTTAGGACCCACTAATCTCGAGCGGGGACCCAATGAGCAGTTCTTC.

The chain combines TRBV18 with TRBJ1-6; D might be TRBD1 (5 bases). Germline values: CDR1 KGHSH, CDR2 LQKENI. The CDR3 length is 15 residues. The V and J ends lost 4 bases and 7 bases respectively, with 14 bases between them. The CDR3 sequence is CASSRGQLPNSPLHF. The CDR3 region has the DNA TGTGCCAGCTCACGGGGCCAGCTACCAAATTCACCCCTCCACTTT. The entire variable domain, with the rest obtained from reference TRBV18 and TRBJ1-6, is as follows: NAGVMQNPRHLVRRRGQEARLRCSPMKGHSHVYWYRQLPEEGLKFMVYLQKENIIDESGMPKERFSAEFPKEGPSILRIQQVVRGDSAAYFCASSRGQLPNSPLHFGNGTRLTVT.

This chain joins TRBV11-2 and TRBJ1-4, with 8 positions matching TRBD1. The CDR3 contains 14 residues. Germline assignment: CDR1 SGHAT and CDR2 FQNNGV. J gave up 5 bases and V 6 bases, and 5 bases lay outside the gene matches. The CDR3 here is CASSLDRVNEKLFF. The CDR3 DNA reads as TGTGCCAGCAGTTTGGACAGGGTGAATGAAAAACTGTTTTTT.

In its sample, this clone was seen a few times. The J gene is TRBJ1-1, the V gene TRBV11-2; 8 bases are a match to TRBD1. The CDR3 consists of 15 residues. V shed 5 bases, J shed 2 bases, and the junction held 7 bases outside the gene matches. The V gene's germline CDR1 is SGHAT and CDR2 FQNNGV. CDR3 residues: CASSLGQGPNTEAFF. The CDR3 region has the DNA TGTGCCAGCAGCCTAGGACAGGGCCCAAACACTGAAGCTTTCTTT.